The sample holds one count of the clone carrying this TCR beta chain. The PCR employed 60 Vbeta primers together with 13 Jbeta primers. Sequenced by immunoSEQ multiplex PCR; TCRdb stores in-frame clones only, minus some. The profile shows some 110,000 clones, roughly 70% of them singletons. CDR1 and CDR2 from the germline V gene are GTSNPN and SVGIG (reference sequence). With 6 bases clipped from V and 0 bases from J, the junction kept 7 bases outside the gene matches. This CDR3 has 14 amino acids. This specimen comes from a study of cytomegalovirus exposure and HLA in healthy donors. The sequencing sample was made of PBMCs. The origin of this receptor is a woman aged 45-65 years in good health and CMV-seropositive. This chain joins TRBV30 and TRBJ2-7; TRBD1 matches 8 bases. The CDR3 loop reads CACTWTGRSYEQYF. DNA for the CDR3: TGTGCCTGTACATGGACAGGGCGCTCCTACGAGCAGTACTTC.